A selection of T cell receptor beta chains follows, all from one sample in a study of radiation and T cells in renal cell carcinoma. Only in-frame clones appear in the TCRdb table, and some are missing; sequencing was by immunoSEQ multiplex PCR. This sample has roughly 120,000 clones, with around 80% found just once. This specimen consisted of blood, obtained from a patient whose treatment included radiotherapy and nephrectomy. The receptor source for this set is a woman aged 55-69 years with renal cell carcinoma. Both conserved end residues are part of each CDR3. D genes are given only for firm matches. Some rows have no size entry. The others give once, few or many, or a class for an expanded clone.

CDR3 length	J gene	V gene	clone size	D gene	CDR3 protein
15	TRBJ2-2	TRBV5-1	.	TRBD2	CASSLYAGDTGELFF
14	TRBJ2-5	TRBV4-1	.	TRBD2	CASSHLSGGQTQYF
14	TRBJ1-1	TRBV11-2	.	.	CASKPNQGLAEAFF
16	TRBJ1-4	TRBV5-4	.	TRBD1	CASSLYAGGTNEKLFF
13	TRBJ1-1	TRBV19	.	TRBD1	CASSPGTGTEAFF
13	TRBJ2-7	TRBV28	.	TRBD1	CASGLQGNREQYF
15	TRBJ1-5	TRBV18	.	TRBD1	CASSPAGGSNQPQHF
15	TRBJ2-7	TRBV7-2	.	TRBD2	CASSLGRLASYEQYF
14	TRBJ1-2	TRBV5-6	.	.	CASSLDTGNYGYTF
15	TRBJ1-3	TRBV6-5	.	.	CASSSDSNSGNTIYF
16	TRBJ1-6	TRBV19	few	.	CASSIGASSYNSPLHF
14	TRBJ1-5	TRBV19	.	.	CASSIPERNQPQHF
15	TRBJ1-4	TRBV2	.	.	CASRAEGAANEKLFF
14	TRBJ1-5	TRBV9	.	TRBD1	CASSGTGESQPQHF
13	TRBJ2-7	TRBV2	.	.	CASSVLRWNEQYF
15	TRBJ2-7	TRBV6-5	.	TRBD1	CASSRGGQGAYEQYF
15	TRBJ1-5	TRBV2	few	TRBD1	CASSGDRRANQPQHF
13	TRBJ1-1	TRBV29-1	.	.	CSASTVLNTEAFF
15	TRBJ1-1	TRBV5-1	.	.	CASSLGLGVNTEAFF
12	TRBJ2-1	TRBV4-1	.	.	CASSQVGNEQFF
15	TRBJ1-2	TRBV7-2	.	TRBD1	CASSRRTGGNYGYTF
12	TRBJ1-1	TRBV6-1	.	.	CASSEINTEAFF
14	TRBJ2-5	TRBV5-4	.	.	CASSSRGGVETQYF
15	TRBJ2-3	TRBV5-4	.	.	CASSGTGLSTDTQYF
15	TRBJ2-1	TRBV28	.	.	CASSIGGPSYNEQFF
14	TRBJ1-2	TRBV27	.	.	CASRGSGGAKGYTF
14	TRBJ1-2	TRBV6-5	once	.	CASSSRGGNYGYTF
13	TRBJ1-5	TRBV4-2	.	.	CASSQGRGQPQHF
12	TRBJ2-5	TRBV7-2	.	.	CASSVSSETQYF
15	TRBJ2-2	TRBV5-4	.	.	CASSPGGRGAGELFF
14	TRBJ2-5	TRBV28	.	TRBD2	CASSFSSGQETQYF
15	TRBJ2-1	TRBV28	.	.	CASRDGDRPYNEQFF
13	TRBJ1-3	TRBV28	.	.	CASSRSGGNTIYF
13	TRBJ1-5	TRBV6-4	.	.	CASSEGLRQPQHF
14	TRBJ2-5	TRBV28	.	.	CASSLADYQETQYF
13	TRBJ2-1	TRBV4-3	once	.	CASSQDLRYEQFF
15	TRBJ2-2	TRBV7-9	.	.	CASSQTVTNTGELFF
17	TRBJ1-1	TRBV6-1	few	.	CASSEPYRVRGNTEAFF
14	TRBJ1-5	TRBV7-8	.	TRBD1	CASSRTGGGQPQHF
12	TRBJ1-1	TRBV7-6	.	.	CASSLDGTEAFF
14	TRBJ1-1	TRBV7-8	.	.	CASSLYTENTEAFF
12	TRBJ2-3	TRBV9	once	.	CASSPSRDTQYF
11	TRBJ1-1	TRBV6-1	.	TRBD1	CASQGPTEAFF
14	TRBJ1-4	TRBV2	.	.	CASSVLQTNEKLFF
17	TRBJ2-6	TRBV25-1	.	.	CASSESHIYSGANVLTF
13	TRBJ1-2	TRBV2	.	TRBD1	CASSGGTGEGYTF
14	TRBJ1-4	TRBV2	.	.	CASSDTVVNEKLFF
14	TRBJ1-1	TRBV28	.	.	CASSLSQANTEAFF
16	TRBJ2-7	TRBV7-6	few	TRBD2	CASSLAGGGVPYEQYF
11	TRBJ1-2	TRBV6-5	.	.	CASSYGGGYTF
14	TRBJ1-1	TRBV6-1	.	.	CASSVEGGYTEAFF
14	TRBJ2-6	TRBV15	.	.	CATSREGGANVLTF
13	TRBJ1-1	TRBV6-1	.	TRBD1	CASNRGLDTEAFF
14	TRBJ1-2	TRBV27	.	.	CASSLGGANYGYTF